These 25 T cell receptor beta chains share one sample of origin, sequenced in a study of breast tumors, draining lymph nodes, adjacent tissues. TCRdb processed the multiplex PCR reads anew with MiXCR; each CDR3 protein has one entry. The table lists about 220,000 distinct CDR3 sequences, about 34% of them singletons. The lymph nodes were axillary draining lymph nodes from breast cancer patients. The sample consisted of axillary lymph node tissue. The receptors originated from a female donor with breast cancer. Some clones in this sample may be carry-over from other donors' samples.

This clonotype was counted a few times. A much larger clone is a single base away; this may be a read error. The rearrangement links TRBV7-7 to TRBJ2-5; D is tentatively TRBD1 or TRBD2 (5 bases each). The CDR3 has 15 residues. Germline values: CDR1 SSHAT, CDR2 FNYEAQ (reference sequence). CDR3 in DNA: TGTGCTAGCAGCTTGGAGGACGGGGACCAAGAGACCCAGCACTTC. The encoded protein is CASSLEDGDQETQHF.

On this clonotype: An end of the junction differs from the germline gene, which may be a read error. The gene calls are TRBV20-1 and TRBJ1-6; D is possibly TRBD1 (6 bases). The germline V gene encodes CDR1 DFQATT and CDR2 SNEGSKA (reference sequence). The CDR3 length is 13 residues. The CDR3 DNA reads as TGCAGTGCTCAAGGGGGGGAGGATTCGCCCCTCCACTTT. It encodes CSAQGGEDSPLHF.

J is TRBJ1-1 and V is TRBV20-1; the D gene is possibly TRBD1 (5 bases). The CDR3 is made up of 14 amino acids. V was trimmed by 5 bases and J by 1 base, leaving 14 bases between them. Germline assignment: CDR1 DFQATT and CDR2 SNEGSKA (reference sequence). CDR3 nucleotide sequence: TGCAGTGCTTTGGGGGGAGGGAGGAACACTGAAGCTTTCTTT. It yields the protein CSALGGGRNTEAFF.

This clonotype was recorded at least ten times. The junction does not match germline at one end; this may be a read error. The rearrangement uses TRBV7-7 and TRBJ1-5, with no clear D. The CDR3 loop spans 15 amino acids. The germline gives CDR1 SSHAT, CDR2 FNYEAQ (reference sequence). The CDR3 coding sequence is TGTGCTAGCAGCTTTGTACCAAGAAGTTATCAGCCCCAGCATTTT. Translated: CASSFVPRSYQPQHF.

This clonotype was picked up many times. The chain combines TRBV24-1 with TRBJ2-3, with TRBD2 identical over 12 bases. J was trimmed by 9 bases and V by 7 bases; bases with no gene match: 10. Germline V CDR1 and CDR2: KGHDR, SFDVKD. CDR3 length equals 15 residues. CDR3 residues: CATSPSGGARRTQYF. The CDR3 nucleotides read TGTGCCACCAGCCCTAGCGGGGGGGCGAGGCGGACGCAGTATTTT.

This clonotype was detected many times. The V and J genes are TRBV4-1 and TRBJ2-3; 12 bases align to TRBD2. The CDR3 loop spans 20 amino acids. V lost 0 bases, J lost 1 base, and 11 bases stayed unmatched. The germline V gene encodes CDR1 MGHRA and CDR2 YSYEKL. The CDR3 coding sequence is TGCGCCAGCAGCCAAGAACGGGCTAGCGGGGGGGTAAGTCGCACAGATACGCAGTATTTT. Its translation: CASSQERASGGVSRTDTQYF.

This clonotype was counted ten times or more. The chain carries TRBV20-1 and TRBJ2-3, with 8 bases lining up with TRBD2. CDR3 size: 13 residues. Germline values: CDR1 DFQATT, CDR2 SNEGSKA (reference sequence). J was trimmed by 4 bases and V by 3 bases; bases with no gene match: 3. In DNA, the CDR3 is TGCAGTGCTAGCGGGAGGGATCCAGATACGCAGTATTTT. This gives the protein CSASGRDPDTQYF.

Many counts were recorded for this clonotype. The V gene is TRBV5-1, the J gene TRBJ2-2; D unresolved. Trimming took off 0 bases at V and 4 bases at J, with 7 bases between the two ends. This CDR3 contains 14 residues. The V gene's germline CDR1 is SGHRS and CDR2 YFSETQ. The CDR3 spells CASSLGRSTGELFF. In DNA form, the CDR3 reads TGCGCCAGCAGCTTGGGCCGCTCCACCGGGGAGCTGTTTTTT.

This clonotype was detected ten times or more. The chain employs TRBV20-1 and TRBJ2-1; 7 bases are a match to TRBD2. The trim removed 6 bases at V and 0 bases at J, leaving 5 bases unmatched. The CDR3 runs to 14 residues. Germline V gives CDR1 DFQATT, CDR2 SNEGSKA (reference sequence). CDR3 coding DNA: TGCAGTGCCCTAGCGGTAAGCTCCTACAATGAGCAGTTCTTC. It is translated as CSALAVSSYNEQFF.

The sample holds one count of this clonotype. The J gene is TRBJ2-3, the V gene TRBV7-8, with TRBD1 identical over 8 bases. The V and J ends lost 5 bases and 2 bases, in that order; junction bases with no gene match: 6. This CDR3 is built from 15 residues. Looked up from germline, CDR1 is SGHVS and CDR2 is FQNEAQ. The DNA of the CDR3 is TGTGCCAGCAGCCCCACAGGGGGAAACACAGATACGCAGTATTTT. The encoded protein is CASSPTGGNTDTQYF.

This clonotype has at least ten counts. This chain uses TRBV4-1 with TRBJ1-2; D is unclear. Germline loops: CDR1 MGHRA, CDR2 YSYEKL. This CDR3 has 13 residues. The V gene lost 0 bases and the J gene lost 5 bases, with 7 bases spanning the gap. The CDR3 spells CASSQDPGYGYTF. The CDR3 bases are TGCGCCAGCAGCCAAGATCCCGGGTATGGCTACACCTTC.

At least ten counts were recorded for this clonotype. The V gene is TRBV5-6, the J gene TRBJ1-6; 7 nucleotides line up with TRBD1. V lost 3 bases, J lost 9 bases, and 6 bases stayed unmatched. The CDR3 runs 14 residues. Germline V CDR1 and CDR2: SGHDT, YYEEEE. The CDR3 region is CASSWDRSASPLHF. The CDR3 bases are TGTGCCAGCAGCTGGGACAGAAGTGCTTCACCCCTCCACTTT.

There are many counts of this clonotype. CDR3 nucleotide sequence: TGTGCCAGCAGAACTGGATCCTACGAGCAGTACTTC. Its protein product is CASRTGSYEQYF. This chain connects TRBV2 to TRBJ2-7; the D is unclear. Germline V gene data show CDR1 as SNHLY and CDR2 as FYNNEI. This CDR3 is built from 12 residues. Between the trimmed V and J ends, which lost 6 bases and 1 base, there was a span of 7 bases. The complete variable domain, with remaining parts taken from reference TRBV2 and TRBJ2-7, reads EPEVTQTPSHQVTQMGQEVILRCVPISNHLYFYWYRQILGQKVEFLVSFYNNEISEKSEIFDDQFSVERPDGSNFTLKIRSTKLEDSAMYFCASRTGSYEQYFGPGTRLTVT.

This clonotype was observed many times. The chain employs TRBV30 and TRBJ2-7, with TRBD2 matching 8 bases. The V segment lost 6 bases and the J segment 2 bases; nucleotides outside the gene matches: 9. Germline V gene lookup returns CDR1 GTSNPN and CDR2 SVGIG (reference sequence). The CDR3 runs 14 residues. Here the CDR3 DNA reads TGTGCCTGTAATGCCGGGACTAGAACCTACGAGCAGTACTTC. Its translation is CACNAGTRTYEQYF.

This clonotype was observed at least ten times. V and J are TRBV20-1 and TRBJ2-3, with no clear D. The CDR3 is 13 amino acids. Germline loops: CDR1 DFQATT, CDR2 SNEGSKA (reference sequence). The ends were cut back, 2 bases at V and 2 bases at J, with 8 bases in the middle. The CDR3 is CSARSGITDTQYF. Written as DNA, the CDR3 is TGCAGTGCTAGATCAGGAATCACAGATACGCAGTATTTT.

In this sample, this clonotype turned up many times. The gene calls are TRBV20-1 and TRBJ1-2, with a tentative D call TRBD1 (5 bases). Germline loops: CDR1 DFQATT, CDR2 SNEGSKA (reference sequence). The germline V and J ends were trimmed by 6 bases and 0 bases, with 14 bases remaining between them. CDR3 length: 14 amino acids. CDR3 in amino acids: CSAEVGAANYGYTF. The CDR3 DNA sequence: TGCAGTGCCGAAGTAGGGGCAGCTAACTATGGCTACACCTTC.

This rearrangement joins TRBV5-6 to TRBJ2-5; 8 bases align to TRBD2. The J call may be mistaken, given a closer DNA end match to TRBJ2-7. The CDR3 is made up of 15 amino acids. Germline V gene lookup returns CDR1 SGHDT and CDR2 YYEEEE. This CDR3 reads CASSIAGGPFYEQYF. The CDR3 region has the DNA TGTGCCAGCAGCATTGCGGGAGGTCCGTTTTACGAGCAGTACTTC.

This clonotype was observed at least ten times. The rearrangement joins TRBV28 to TRBJ1-5, with a weak D call TRBD1 (6 bases). The V end lost 5 bases, the J end lost 4 bases, and 12 bases lay between the germline ends. The germline gives CDR1 MDHEN, CDR2 SYDVKM. The CDR3 consists of 14 residues. CDR3 protein: CASSKQGLNQPQHF. The CDR3 DNA sequence: TGTGCCAGCAGTAAACAGGGCTTAAATCAGCCCCAGCATTTT.

The J gene is TRBJ1-5, the V gene TRBV30, with a weak D call TRBD1 (5 bases). The CDR3 loop spans 13 amino acids. Germline V lookup: CDR1 GTSNPN, CDR2 SVGIG (reference sequence). The V end was cut by 5 bases, the J end by 7 bases, with 15 bases between. CDR3 coding DNA: TGTGCCTGGGCTACAGGCTATGAACAGCCCCAGCATTTT. Amino acids: CAWATGYEQPQHF.

A word on this clonotype: It may be a read error: a sequence one base away is much more abundant. The chain is built from TRBV5-6 and TRBJ1-2, with 7 bases matching TRBD1. The CDR3 is 13 residues long. Germline CDR1 is SGHDT and CDR2 is YYEEEE. With 5 bases clipped from V and 5 bases from J, the junction kept 6 bases outside the gene matches. CDR3 bases: TGTGCCAGCAGGCTGGGACAGAAGTATGGCTACACCTTC. This sequence encodes CASRLGQKYGYTF.

This clonotype was observed a few times. Given a much more abundant clone one base away, this may be a read error. The chain couples TRBV9 to TRBJ1-2; weak D call: TRBD1 (5 bases). The CDR3 runs to 15 residues. CDR1 is SGDLS and CDR2 is YYNGEE in the germline V gene. The DNA for the CDR3 is TGTGCCAGCAGCGTAGACCCCAGACAGAACTATGGCTCCACCTTC. The encoded protein is CASSVDPRQNYGSTF.

The rearrangement uses TRBV4-3 and TRBJ1-3; D uncertain. Germline V CDR1 and CDR2: LGHNA, YSLEER. This CDR3 has 16 residues. The V end lost 0 bases, the J end lost 2 bases, and 11 bases lay between the germline ends. CDR3 sequence (DNA): TGCGCCAGCAGCCAAGATGGGCAGCAAACTGGAAACACCATATATTTT. This translates into CASSQDGQQTGNTIYF.

This clonotype was found many times. The rearrangement links TRBV24-1 to TRBJ1-4; D possibly corresponds to TRBD1 (5 bases). The germline V and J ends were trimmed by 5 bases and 7 bases, with 13 bases remaining between them. Germline V CDR1 and CDR2: KGHDR, SFDVKD. CDR3 length: 14 amino acids. This CDR3 reads CATSVGGLSEKLFF. DNA for the CDR3: TGTGCCACCAGTGTTGGGGGTCTCTCTGAAAAACTGTTTTTT.

Only a few counts were recorded for this clonotype. This chain uses TRBV5-4 with TRBJ2-7; D perhaps matches TRBD1 (6 bases). V dropped 3 bases and J dropped 5 bases, with 18 bases sitting between them. Germline V gene lookup returns CDR1 SGHNT and CDR2 YYREEE (reference sequence). The CDR3 loop spans 15 amino acids. The CDR3 reads CASSSAGADRHEQYF. The CDR3 region has the DNA TGTGCCAGCAGCTCCGCAGGGGCCGACCGGCACGAGCAGTACTTC.

The sample holds many counts of this clonotype. The chain links TRBV12-3 or TRBV12-4 to TRBJ1-4, with D possibly being TRBD1 (5 bases). Between the trimmed V and J ends, which lost 5 bases and 11 bases, there was a span of 12 bases. The CDR3 sequence is 12 residues long. CDR3 DNA sequence: TGTGCCAGCAGTGAGACCCGGGGGAAACTGTTTTTT. Protein sequence: CASSETRGKLFF.